A selection of T cell receptor beta chains follows, all from one sample in a study of T cell repertoires in chronic hepatitis B. Data came from immunoSEQ multiplex PCR; TCRdb stores just in-frame clones and leaves some out. The sample includes 550 to 700 clones, over 75% of them seen just once. Material: total CD8+ T cells from PBMCs. These receptors came from a human donor with chronic hepatitis B virus infection. Both conserved end residues are part of each CDR3. D genes are given only for firm matches. Not every row has a clone size; where given, it reads once, few, many or a size class.

D	V	size	J	CDR3	DNA
-	TRBV19	-	TRBJ2-1	CASSKASYNEQFF	TGTGCCAGTAGTAAGGCTTCCTACAATGAGCAGTTCTTC
TRBD1	TRBV27	-	TRBJ2-2	CASSEQQGAGELFF	TGTGCCAGCAGTGAACAACAGGGGGCAGGGGAGCTGTTTTTT
-	TRBV6-4	once	TRBJ1-2	CASSEGDGSSSYTF	TGTGCCAGCAGTGAAGGGGACGGTTCTTCGAGCTACACCTTC
-	TRBV6-5	once	TRBJ1-1	CATSSRENTEAFF	TGTGCCACCTCGTCGCGGGAGAACACTGAAGCTTTCTTT
TRBD2	TRBV4-1	-	TRBJ2-3	CASSSALAGGPTDTQYF	TGCGCCAGCAGCTCGGCCCTAGCGGGAGGGCCGACAGATACGCAGTATTTT
TRBD1	TRBV19	-	TRBJ1-1	CASTGRQGLNTEAFF	TGTGCCAGTACCGGTCGACAGGGGTTGAACACTGAAGCTTTCTTT
TRBD2	TRBV6-4	-	TRBJ2-1	CASSTLAGDHNEQFF	TGTGCCAGCAGTACCCTAGCGGGAGATCACAATGAGCAGTTCTTC
-	TRBV11-2	-	TRBJ2-1	CASSTRAGSYNEQFF	TGTGCCAGCAGCACGAGGGCTGGGTCCTACAATGAGCAGTTCTTC
TRBD1	TRBV6-6	-	TRBJ2-7	CASSQQGALSHEQYF	TGTGCCAGCAGTCAACAGGGGGCGCTTTCACACGAGCAGTACTTC
-	TRBV30	-	TRBJ1-1	CACHLGGRAGEAFF	TGTGCCTGTCATCTTGGGGGGAGGGCTGGTGAAGCTTTCTTT
-	TRBV6-5	-	TRBJ1-5	CASRTNSNQPQHF	TGTGCCAGCAGAACCAATAGCAATCAGCCCCAGCATTTT
TRBD2	TRBV27	hyperexpanded	TRBJ2-3	CASSSRLAGGTDTQYF	TGTGCCAGCAGTTCCCGACTAGCGGGAGGCACAGATACGCAGTATTTT
-	TRBV6-1	-	TRBJ2-1	CASSEVAGNYNEQFF	TGTGCCAGCAGTGAAGTGGCGGGAAACTACAATGAGCAGTTCTTC
-	TRBV9	once	TRBJ2-7	CASSARGLSYEQYF	TGTGCCAGCAGCGCCCGGGGCCTCTCCTACGAGCAGTACTTC
TRBD2	TRBV4-1	-	TRBJ2-1	CASSQELAGHNEQFF	TGCGCCAGCAGCCAAGAACTAGCGGGGCACAATGAGCAGTTCTTC
-	TRBV5-4	-	TRBJ2-7	CASSSRDGSYEQYF	TGTGCCAGCAGCTCCCGGGACGGCTCCTACGAGCAGTACTTC
TRBD2	TRBV7-2	-	TRBJ2-5	CASRPTSGTVIRETQYF	TGTGCCAGCAGGCCGACTAGCGGGACGGTTATACGAGAGACCCAGTACTTC
-	TRBV29-1	-	TRBJ2-3	CSPRLAGTDTQYF	TGCAGCCCGCGACTGGCGGGCACAGATACGCAGTATTTT
TRBD2	TRBV13	-	TRBJ2-7	CASSPNSGINEQYF	TGTGCCAGCAGCCCCAACAGCGGGATAAACGAGCAGTACTTC
TRBD2	TRBV7-9	-	TRBJ2-5	CASSLALAGSETQYF	TGTGCCAGCAGCTTAGCCCTAGCGGGGTCAGAGACCCAGTACTTC
-	TRBV27	-	TRBJ1-1	CASAIGRNTEAFF	TGTGCCAGCGCTATAGGACGGAACACTGAAGCTTTCTTT
-	TRBV7-7	-	TRBJ2-5	CASSDNQGITVDETQYF	TGTGCCAGCAGTGATAACCAAGGGATCACCGTCGACGAGACCCAGTACTTC
-	TRBV15	-	TRBJ2-3	CATSRAGSGGTDTQYF	TGTGCCACCAGCAGAGCGGGGAGTGGAGGCACAGATACGCAGTATTTT
-	TRBV10-2	-	TRBJ2-5	CASSGTDQETQYF	TGCGCCAGCAGTGGGACAGACCAAGAGACCCAGTACTTC
-	TRBV5-6	-	TRBJ2-1	CASSLIAPNEQFF	TGTGCCAGCAGCTTGATAGCACCCAATGAGCAGTTCTTC
-	TRBV9	-	TRBJ1-2	CASSVESGARGGYTF	TGTGCCAGCAGCGTAGAGTCGGGGGCGCGAGGTGGCTACACCTTC
-	TRBV6-9	-	TRBJ1-4	CASSYGRSEKLFF	TGTGCCAGCAGTTACGGCAGGTCTGAAAAACTGTTTTTT
TRBD2	TRBV11-2	-	TRBJ2-3	CASSLGGRAKDTQYF	TGTGCCAGCAGCTTAGGCGGGAGGGCCAAAGATACGCAGTATTTT
TRBD1	TRBV4-1	-	TRBJ2-7	CASSRDRGTYEQYF	TGCGCCAGCAGCCGGGACAGGGGAACCTACGAGCAGTACTTC
TRBD1	TRBV7-8	-	TRBJ2-1	CASSSSPGQGSNEQFF	TGTGCCAGCAGCTCCTCCCCGGGACAGGGAAGCAATGAGCAGTTCTTC
-	TRBV5-5	-	TRBJ2-7	CASSRGQEADEQYF	TGTGCCAGCAGCCGTGGGCAGGAAGCGGACGAGCAGTACTTC